This T cell receptor (beta chain) was found in a study of cytomegalovirus exposure and HLA in healthy donors. This clone turned up a few times. Use of 60 Vbeta and 13 Jbeta primers characterized the PCR. Method: immunoSEQ multiplex PCR; TCRdb's copy keeps in-frame clones and lacks some. The sample has some 220,000 clones, 78% seen once; the top ten hold about 0.45%. Trimming took 1 base from V and 1 from J; bases not matched to a gene: 12. Germline V gives CDR1 SGHTA, CDR2 FQGTGA. CDR3 length: 19 amino acids. This TCR was sampled from a boy aged 5-17 years in good health and CMV-seronegative. The rearrangement uses TRBV7-3 and TRBJ2-3, with 9 nucleotides matching TRBD2. The sample was PBMCs. The CDR3 DNA reads TGTGCCAGCAGCTTAATGGGTCTAGCGGGGAGCCGCCGCACAGATACGCAGTATTTT. Protein sequence: CASSLMGLAGSRRTDTQYF.